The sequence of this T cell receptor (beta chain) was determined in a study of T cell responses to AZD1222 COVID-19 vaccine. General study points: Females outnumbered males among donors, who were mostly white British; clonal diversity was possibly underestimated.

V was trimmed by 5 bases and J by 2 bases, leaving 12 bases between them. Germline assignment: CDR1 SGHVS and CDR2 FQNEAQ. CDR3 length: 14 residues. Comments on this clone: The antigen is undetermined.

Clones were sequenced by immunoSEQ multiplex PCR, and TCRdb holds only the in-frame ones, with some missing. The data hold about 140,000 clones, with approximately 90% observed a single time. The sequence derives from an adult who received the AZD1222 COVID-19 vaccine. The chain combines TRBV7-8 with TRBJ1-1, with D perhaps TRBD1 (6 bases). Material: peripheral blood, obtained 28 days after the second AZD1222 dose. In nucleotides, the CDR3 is TGTGCCAGCAGCGTAGGGACATACAACACTGAAGCTTTCTTT. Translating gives CASSVGTYNTEAFF.